What follows is one T cell receptor (beta chain) and its context. Its recognized antigen is unknown. No per-base quality is available; no much larger clone lies one base away. The sample is drawn from a study of shared T cell receptors in the human thymus (dated by TCRdb to the early 2020s). For the study in its entirety: The study examined how self-reactive, shared T-cell receptor alpha chains are generated in the human thymus.

Compared with germline, V lacks 10 bases and J lacks 2 bases; bases without a gene match: 12. CDR1 is given as SGHVS and CDR2 as FQNEAQ, both from the germline V gene. The CDR3 covers 16 residues, taking in both the cysteine and the phenylalanine. Only CDR3 DNA is held: 48 bases, read in frame from base 1. The protocol used for the library was the immunoSEQ multiplex PCR assay. The table comes from immuneACCESS by way of TCRdb, which keeps in-frame sequences with V and J called. Part of the clones is missing from these tables; in studies checked, under half for an unresolved V gene and the rest for unknown reasons. Present in this sample are approximately 660,000 clones, around 89% of which were seen just once. 0.0095% to 0.012% of the sample belongs to the ten largest clones. The sample also formed part of further work on human thymus T cells. As the second study states: Immunologically healthy infants undergoing open corrective cardiac surgery for congenital heart defects in Finland were used as donors. Thymus tissue was obtained as surgical resects removed during corrective cardiac surgery. V and J gene segment usage appeared biased in both thymic and peripheral blood repertoires. According to the related research, thymic TCR repertoires were highly overlapping among unrelated individuals. The study described the TCR alpha and beta repertoires in about eight infant thymus samples and a few matching peripheral blood samples. Donor ages ranged from about 7 to 250 days, and the cohort comprised about six male and two female infants. Thymocytes were freed from the tissue by mechanical means and kept at -70 degrees C as pellets of roughly 8.5-31 million cells. Genomic DNA was extracted from frozen cell pellets with a QIAsymphony instrument. The immunoSEQ multiplex PCR assay was used to amplify the TCRB and TCRAD loci from a standardized quantity of quality-controlled genomic DNA. The V(D)J region was spanned by amplicons of a length sufficient to cover the CDR3 and to identify V and J genes. The amplicons were sequenced on an Illumina platform via the commercial immunoSEQ service. Primer bias and sequencing errors were corrected as previously described, and TCRAD and TCRB were defined on the basis of the IMGT database. Repertoires were analysed with immunoSEQ Analyzer 3.0 and VDJTools, covering basic statistics, V/J segment usage, diversity estimates, rarefaction and pairwise overlap. To estimate diversity, the Chao1, ChaoE, Efron-Thisted, Shannon and inverse Simpson indices were applied, and diversity was also estimated on datasets down-sampled to the smallest sample. Repertoire overlap used strict matching of CDR3 nucleotide sequence, V gene and J gene, with Jaccard-based multidimensional scaling clustering. Thymus samples yielded on average approximately 800,000 unique TCRB clonotypes, compared with 70,000 to 85,000 from blood samples.

The origin of this receptor is a boy under two years old with a congenital heart defect. Donor details come from another sample of the same person, matched by shared clones. The sample taken for sequencing was thymocytes. Recombination linked TRBV7-8 to TRBJ2-2, with 8 middle bases fitting TRBD2. CDR3 loop: CAIAAYSGVNTGELFF. Here is the DNA: TGTGCCATCGCTGCATATAGCGGGGTAAACACCGGGGAGCTGTTTTTT.